The rows below give T cell receptor beta chains drawn from one sample of a study of cytomegalovirus exposure and HLA in healthy donors. Profiling relied on immunoSEQ multiplex PCR, and the TCRdb table lists in-frame clones only, not all of them. Seen here are about 130,000 clones, approximately 79% observed once, and the top ten hold 4.3%. Input material: PBMCs. The receptors derive from a man between 18 and 29 years old in good health and CMV-seropositive. CDR3s include the opening cysteine and the closing phenylalanine or tryptophan.

J,V,length,CDR3
TRBJ1-5,TRBV27,13,CASSAYSNQPQHF
TRBJ2-3,TRBV6-4,13,CASSERRTDTQYF
TRBJ1-1,TRBV7-9,15,CASSLYGGAGTEAFF
TRBJ2-5,TRBV9,15,CASSDDIHGRETQYF
TRBJ2-3,TRBV5-5,15,CASSLAQGNTDTQYF
TRBJ1-2,TRBV7-2,15,CASSKGQGLNYGYTF
TRBJ2-2,TRBV4-1,17,CASSQGLAGGPTGELFF
TRBJ1-2,TRBV5-8,12,CASSLGVRGYTF
TRBJ1-2,TRBV6-6,14,CASSYSKRDYGYTF
TRBJ2-1,TRBV6-1,15,CASSDWGEIGNEQFF
TRBJ1-2,TRBV13,15,CASSQRGGKGYGYTF
TRBJ2-2,TRBV7-9,15,CASSFTGPHTGELFF
TRBJ1-1,TRBV19,12,CASSIRATEAFF
TRBJ2-3,TRBV25-1,13,CASSARGPDTQYF
TRBJ1-1,TRBV28,15,CASSPGDRGDTEAFF
TRBJ1-2,TRBV7-9,12,CSSSPFSGGYTF
.,TRBV6-5,14,CASSTWDRAYEQYF
TRBJ2-7,TRBV21-1,11,CASSKPGHKYF
TRBJ1-4,TRBV19,15,CASTPSPGSGEKLFF
TRBJ1-4,TRBV25-1,16,CASSELWDRVREKLFF
TRBJ1-4,TRBV7-2,19,CASSSNPSGRRSTNEKLFF
TRBJ1-1,TRBV18,14,CASSPTRGNTEAFF
TRBJ1-5,TRBV19,17,CASSKPRTGFSNQPQHF
TRBJ2-7,TRBV4-3,16,CASSQGLADYSYEQYF
TRBJ1-5,TRBV28,15,CASSLLDSLNQPQHF
TRBJ1-4,TRBV5-1,15,CASSLEGTGDEKLFF
TRBJ1-1,TRBV7-9,15,CASSLGQGLNTEAFF
TRBJ2-7,TRBV29-1,13,CSVDGTGDYEQYF
TRBJ2-5,TRBV21-1,17,CASSNRDRDTTQETQYF
TRBJ2-3,TRBV5-6,12,CASSFPGQISYF
TRBJ2-3,TRBV2,15,CASSEAGGAADTQYF
TRBJ2-1,TRBV6-5,12,CASSPTPGVEFF